The 7 T cell receptor beta chains below were found in one sample sequenced in a study of T-cell memory formation after mild COVID-19. Via MiXCR, TCRdb re-called the 5' RACE reads, giving one row per CDR3 protein. The profile shows 300,000 or so distinct CDR3 sequences, approximately 15% of them singletons. Sequencing was carried out using PBMCs or a T cell subset sorted from them (not recorded which). The origin of the receptors is a man younger than 30 who had mild COVID-19 (a few samples of this study predate the infection). Cell type and time point are not known.

This clonotype was seen many times. V gene TRBV7-9 combines with J gene TRBJ2-1, with TRBD2 matching 7 bases. The germline V gene encodes CDR1 SEHNR and CDR2 FQNEAQ (reference sequence). V lost 5 bases to trimming and J lost 5 bases; unmatched junction nucleotides: 9. The CDR3 loop spans 15 amino acids. CDR3 DNA sequence: TGTGCCAGCAGCACCGATAGCGGGCCCAACAATGAGCAGTTCTTC. The encoded protein is CASSTDSGPNNEQFF.

The chain employs TRBV10-3 and TRBJ1-1, with 10 bases identical to TRBD1. V shed 9 bases, J shed 5 bases, and the junction held 6 bases outside the gene matches. The CDR3 consists of 13 residues. Per the germline V gene, CDR1 is ENHRY and CDR2 is SYGVKD. CDR3 sequence reads: CAMGQGSRTEAFF. The CDR3 nucleotides are TGTGCCATGGGACAGGGGAGTCGTACTGAAGCTTTCTTT.

This clonotype has more than one count but fewer than ten. V gene TRBV11-2 combines with J gene TRBJ2-1; 8 bases map to TRBD2. The CDR3 spans 15 residues. Germline CDR1 SGHAT, CDR2 FQNNGV. After removal of 6 bases from V and 2 bases from J, the junction contained 6 bases not matched to a gene. The CDR3: CASRETGLAYNEQFF. DNA of the CDR3: TGTGCCAGCAGGGAAACGGGACTAGCCTACAATGAGCAGTTCTTC.

The chain combines TRBV2 with TRBJ1-5; D uncertain. The CDR3 totals 12 residues. The V and J ends lost 9 bases and 6 bases respectively, with 12 bases between them. Looked up from germline, CDR1 is SNHLY and CDR2 is FYNNEI. The CDR3 is CASKGYLQPQHF. The DNA of the CDR3 is TGTGCCAGTAAAGGGTATCTTCAGCCCCAGCATTTT.

The V and J genes are TRBV29-1 and TRBJ2-3, with D tentatively TRBD2 (6 bases). The CDR3 is 13 amino acids. V was pared by 6 bases and J by 5 bases, with 15 bases between. CDR1 and CDR2 from the germline V gene are SQVTM and ANQGSEA. The CDR3 sequence is CSVVPGDLDTQYF. The DNA for the CDR3 is TGCAGCGTAGTTCCGGGGGATCTAGATACGCAGTATTTT.

The chain is built from TRBV7-9 and TRBJ1-2; no firm D call. Germline V lookup: CDR1 SEHNR, CDR2 FQNEAQ (reference sequence). V lost 1 base, J lost 4 bases, and 10 bases lay in between. The length of the CDR3 is 14 residues. The CDR3 bases are TGTGCCAGCAGCTTAGATGACGGGATCTATGGCTACACCTTC. This sequence encodes CASSLDDGIYGYTF.

This clonotype appeared a few times. V gene TRBV7-6 combines with J gene TRBJ1-2, with D perhaps TRBD1 (5 bases). V dropped 1 base and J dropped 8 bases, with 14 bases sitting between them. CDR1 SGHVS and CDR2 FNYEAQ come from the germline V gene. This CDR3 region has 14 residues. This CDR3 is CASSLDGGTRGYTF. In nucleotides, the CDR3 is TGTGCCAGCAGCTTAGACGGAGGGACTAGGGGCTACACCTTC. The full variable domain, its missing parts supplied by reference TRBV7-6 and TRBJ1-2, is GAGVSQSPRYKVTKRGQDVALRCDPISGHVSLYWYRQALGQGPEFLTYFNYEAQQDKSGLPNDRFSAERPEGSISTLTIQRTEQRDSAMYRCASSLDGGTRGYTFGSGTRLTVV.